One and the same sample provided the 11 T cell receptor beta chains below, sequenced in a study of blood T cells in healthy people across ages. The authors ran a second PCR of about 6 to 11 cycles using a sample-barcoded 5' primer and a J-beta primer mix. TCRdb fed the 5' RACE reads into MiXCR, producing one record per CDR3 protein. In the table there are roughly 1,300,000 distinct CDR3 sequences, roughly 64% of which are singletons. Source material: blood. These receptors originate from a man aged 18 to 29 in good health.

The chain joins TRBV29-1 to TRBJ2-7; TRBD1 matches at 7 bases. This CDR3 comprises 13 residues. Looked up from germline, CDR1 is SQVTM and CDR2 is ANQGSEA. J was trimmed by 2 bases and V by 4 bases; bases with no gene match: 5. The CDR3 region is CSVAWDSPYEQYF. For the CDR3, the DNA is TGCAGCGTTGCGTGGGACAGCCCCTACGAGCAGTACTTC.

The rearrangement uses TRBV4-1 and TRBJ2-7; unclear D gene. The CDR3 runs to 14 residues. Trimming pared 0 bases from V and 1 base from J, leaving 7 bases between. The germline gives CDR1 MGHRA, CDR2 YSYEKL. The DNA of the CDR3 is TGCGCCAGCAGCCAAGATTTCAGGTCCTACGAGCAGTACTTC. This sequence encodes CASSQDFRSYEQYF.

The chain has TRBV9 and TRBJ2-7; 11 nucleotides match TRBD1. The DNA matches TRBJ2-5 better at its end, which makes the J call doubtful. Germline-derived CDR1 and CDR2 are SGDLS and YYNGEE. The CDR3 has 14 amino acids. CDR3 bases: TGTGCCAGCCAGCCGGGACAGGGGGGAGAGACCCAGTACTTC. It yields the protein CASQPGQGGETQYF.

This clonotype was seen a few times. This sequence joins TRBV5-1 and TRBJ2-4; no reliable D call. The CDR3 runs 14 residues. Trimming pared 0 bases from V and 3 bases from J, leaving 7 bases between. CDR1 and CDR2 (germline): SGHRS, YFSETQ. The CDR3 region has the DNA TGCGCCAGCAGCTTGGAGGATGGCAAAAACATTCAGTACTTC. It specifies CASSLEDGKNIQYF.

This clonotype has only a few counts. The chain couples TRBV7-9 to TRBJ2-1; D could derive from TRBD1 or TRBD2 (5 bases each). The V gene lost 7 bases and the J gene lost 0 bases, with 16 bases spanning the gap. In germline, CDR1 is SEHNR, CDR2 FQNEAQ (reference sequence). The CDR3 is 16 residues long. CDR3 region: CASNPNRGHSYNEQFF. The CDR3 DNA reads TGTGCCAGCAACCCGAATCGGGGCCACTCCTACAATGAGCAGTTCTTC.

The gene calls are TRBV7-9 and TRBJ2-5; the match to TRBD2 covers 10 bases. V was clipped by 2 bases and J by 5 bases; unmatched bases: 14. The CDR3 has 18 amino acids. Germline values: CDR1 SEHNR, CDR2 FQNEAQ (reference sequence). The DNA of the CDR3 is TGTGCCAGCAGCTTACTGAGCGGGAGGGCCGTTTTAATGGAGACCCAGTACTTC. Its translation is CASSLLSGRAVLMETQYF.

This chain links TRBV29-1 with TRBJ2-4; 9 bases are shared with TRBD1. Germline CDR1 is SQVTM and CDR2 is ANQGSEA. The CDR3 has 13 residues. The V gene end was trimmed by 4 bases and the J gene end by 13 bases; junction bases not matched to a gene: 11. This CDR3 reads CSVGGQGTHEQYF. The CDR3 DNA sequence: TGCAGCGTTGGGGGACAGGGAACCCATGAGCAGTACTTC.

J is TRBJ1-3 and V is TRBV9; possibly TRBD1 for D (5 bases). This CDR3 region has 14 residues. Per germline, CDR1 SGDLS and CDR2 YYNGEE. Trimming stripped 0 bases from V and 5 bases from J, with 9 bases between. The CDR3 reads CASSVDGTRNTIYF. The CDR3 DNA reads TGTGCCAGCAGCGTAGACGGGACGCGAAACACCATATATTTT.

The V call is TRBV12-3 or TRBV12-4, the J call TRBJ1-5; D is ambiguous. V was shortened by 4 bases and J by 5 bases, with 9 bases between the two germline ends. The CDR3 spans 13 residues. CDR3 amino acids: CASSWIEDQPQHF. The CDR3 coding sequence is TGTGCCAGCAGTTGGATCGAGGATCAGCCCCAGCATTTT.

This CDR3 reads CSVEGLTYNEQFF. The CDR3 DNA sequence: TGCAGCGTTGAAGGGCTAACTTACAATGAGCAGTTCTTC. V usage is TRBV29-1 and J usage is TRBJ2-1; no reliable D call. Germline CDR1 is SQVTM and CDR2 is ANQGSEA. This CDR3 spans 13 amino acids. V was trimmed by 1 base and J by 4 bases, leaving 8 bases between them.

In nucleotides, the CDR3 is TGCAGCGGTGACAGCGGAGATTACAATGAGCAGTTCTTC. Translated, it gives CSGDSGDYNEQFF. The genes are TRBV29-1 and TRBJ2-1; D tentatively reads TRBD1 or TRBD2 (5 bases each). Germline lookup yields CDR1 SQVTM and CDR2 ANQGSEA. Trimming removed 7 bases at V and 4 bases at J, with 14 bases between. There are 13 residues in the CDR3.